The 31 T cell receptor beta chains below were found in one sample sequenced in a study of T-cell reconstitution after alpha-beta-depleted transplantation in children. This sample's TCRbeta library carried unique molecular identifier barcodes. Using its own MiXCR run on the PCR reads, TCRdb lists one record per CDR3 protein. Among 200,000 or so distinct CDR3 sequences, approximately 7% were seen once, and the ten largest hold approximately 6%. Here the sequenced sample was PBMCs, taken before TCRalphabeta/CD19-depleted stem cell transplant. These TCRs come from a boy between 2 and 10 years old with acute lymphoblastic leukemia, due to receive a stem cell transplant.

This clonotype was counted ten times or more. The V and J genes are TRBV5-1 and TRBJ2-5; 7 nucleotides line up with TRBD2. CDR3 length equals 13 residues. The germline gives CDR1 SGHRS, CDR2 YFSETQ. V dropped 0 bases and J dropped 5; count of bases not matched to a gene: 1. The DNA for the CDR3 is TGCGCCAGCAGCTTGGAACTAGCGGAGACCCAGTACTTC. Encoded protein: CASSLELAETQYF.

This clonotype was found many times. This chain joins TRBV20-1 and TRBJ1-1; D remains ambiguous. CDR3 length equals 10 residues. V gave up 8 bases and J gave up 6 bases, with 10 bases separating them. Germline V gene sequence: CDR1 DFQATT, CDR2 SNEGSKA (reference sequence). CDR3 loop: CSLARAEAFF. The CDR3 nucleotides read TGCAGTCTTGCGAGGGCTGAAGCTTTCTTT.

This chain links TRBV3-1 with TRBJ2-3; 9 positions agree with TRBD1. Germline V gene sequence: CDR1 LGHDT, CDR2 YNNKEL (reference sequence). The CDR3 length is 15 residues. The V segment lost 4 bases and the J segment 5 bases; nucleotides outside the gene matches: 7. The CDR3: CASSPPQGARDTQYF. In DNA, the CDR3 is TGTGCCAGCAGCCCCCCACAGGGGGCGAGAGATACGCAGTATTTT.

This clonotype has ten or more counts. The V gene is TRBV6-5, the J gene TRBJ2-1, with D maybe TRBD1 (6 bases). Trimming shortened V by 2 bases and J by 4 bases, and 9 bases separated the two germline ends. The CDR3 is made up of 14 amino acids. Per the germline V gene, CDR1 is MNHEY and CDR2 is SVGAGI. In nucleotides, the CDR3 is TGTGCCAGCAGTTACGGGACATCTTACAATGAGCAGTTCTTC. It yields the protein CASSYGTSYNEQFF.

The sample holds a few counts of this clonotype. The chain links TRBV6-1 to TRBJ1-2; 11 positions match TRBD1. CDR1 and CDR2 from the germline V gene are MNHNS and SASEGT. The CDR3 sequence is 15 residues long. The junction had 5 bases not matched to a gene; V was cut back by 5 bases and J by 3 bases. The CDR3, as DNA: TGTGCCAGCAGTACACCGGGACAGGGGGACTATGGCTACACCTTC. Protein: CASSTPGQGDYGYTF.

This clonotype was counted ten times or more. This chain joins TRBV7-9 and TRBJ2-1; perhaps TRBD2 as D (7 bases). The V gene's germline CDR1 is SEHNR and CDR2 FQNEAQ (reference sequence). Trimming removed 4 bases at V and 7 bases at J, with 14 bases between. The CDR3 covers 14 residues. The CDR3 is CASSSGGPGNEQFF. The CDR3 nucleotides are TGTGCCAGCAGCTCCGGGGGGCCCGGGAATGAGCAGTTCTTC.

This clonotype was seen many times. V gene TRBV29-1 combines with J gene TRBJ2-5, with TRBD1 matching over 8 bases. The ends lost 4 bases at V and 5 bases at J; junction bases unmatched: 15. The CDR3 is made up of 16 amino acids. In germline, CDR1 is SQVTM, CDR2 ANQGSEA. This CDR3 reads CSVVRDRILRGETQYF. CDR3 sequence (DNA): TGCAGCGTTGTGCGGGACAGGATACTCCGGGGGGAGACCCAGTACTTC.

The CDR3 nucleotides read TGTGCCAGCAGTTGGGATGACCCACGTGCGAGTGAGCAGTACTTC. Protein sequence: CASSWDDPRASEQYF. V gene TRBV12-3 or TRBV12-4 combines with J gene TRBJ2-7, with D unclear. Trimming took 4 bases from V and 7 from J, leaving 20 bases between them. The CDR3 is 15 amino acids.

This clonotype was picked up many times. The chain employs TRBV27 and TRBJ2-7, with a weak D call TRBD2 (5 bases). This CDR3 region has 12 residues. Trimming pared 6 bases from V and 3 bases from J, leaving 9 bases between. Germline lookup yields CDR1 MNHEY and CDR2 SMNVEV (reference sequence). The CDR3 DNA reads as TGTGCCAGCAGCCGACGGGGCTACGAGCAGTACTTC. Protein sequence: CASSRRGYEQYF.

The gene calls are TRBV25-1 and TRBJ1-1; 8 positions match TRBD1. V lost 4 bases and J lost 1; bases outside the gene matches: 2. This CDR3 region has 14 residues. The germline gives CDR1 MGHDK, CDR2 SYGVNS. The CDR3 region is CASSARGRNTEAFF. CDR3 in DNA: TGTGCCAGCAGTGCCAGGGGGCGGAACACTGAAGCTTTCTTT.

This clonotype was observed at least ten times. The CDR3: CAITGDNEQFF. CDR3 DNA: TGTGCCATCACCGGGGACAATGAGCAGTTCTTC. The chain uses TRBV10-3 and TRBJ2-1, with D maybe TRBD2 (5 bases). CDR3 length: 11 residues. Germline-derived CDR1 and CDR2 are ENHRY and SYGVKD. Trimming removed 7 bases at V and 5 bases at J, with 6 bases between.

This clonotype was seen at least ten times. The rearrangement links TRBV20-1 to TRBJ1-6; D gene uncertain. With 5 bases removed from V and 7 bases from J, the gap between germline ends came to 18 bases. CDR3 size: 15 residues. Germline CDR1 DFQATT, CDR2 SNEGSKA (reference sequence). CDR3 nucleotide sequence: TGCAGTGCTCCCCTTTGGGCTGGGTCCAATTCACCCCTCCACTTT. Its translation: CSAPLWAGSNSPLHF.

This clonotype was recorded many times. This chain's CDR3 is CAIKIAGAETQYF. CDR3 nucleotides: TGTGCCATCAAGATCGCGGGCGCGGAGACCCAGTACTTC. The V and J genes are TRBV10-3 and TRBJ2-5, with D possibly matching TRBD2 (5 bases). The germline V and J ends were trimmed by 7 bases and 5 bases, with 14 bases remaining between them. Germline assignment: CDR1 ENHRY and CDR2 SYGVKD. The CDR3 runs 13 residues.

The table lists this clonotype with many counts. V is TRBV20-1 and J is TRBJ2-3; D not certain. Trimming stripped 6 bases from V and 0 bases from J, with 13 bases between. Germline V gene data show CDR1 as DFQATT and CDR2 as SNEGSKA (reference sequence). The CDR3 has 14 amino acids. The CDR3 here is CSAPVKSSTDTQYF. As DNA, the CDR3 is TGCAGTGCCCCAGTGAAATCTAGCACAGATACGCAGTATTTT.

In this sample, this clonotype turned up many times. The chain has TRBV6-2 or TRBV6-3 and TRBJ1-4; D uncertain. Germline V gene data show CDR1 as MNHEY and CDR2 as SVGEGT. V lost 6 bases and J lost 5, with 25 bases in between. The CDR3 length is 18 residues. The CDR3 DNA is TGTGCCAGCAGCGCAGGTTTGTGGGGTATAGTCCCAAATGAAAAACTGTTTTTT. Translating it yields CASSAGLWGIVPNEKLFF.

The chain uses TRBV6-1 and TRBJ1-3; D is unclear. V shed 2 bases and J shed 2 bases, with 10 bases lying between them. Germline V gene lookup returns CDR1 MNHNS and CDR2 SASEGT. CDR3 length equals 15 residues. CDR3 protein: CASSESGGPGNTIYF. CDR3 nucleotides: TGTGCCAGCAGTGAATCGGGAGGGCCTGGAAACACCATATATTTT.

There are many counts of this clonotype. The chain uses TRBV28 and TRBJ2-7, with no clear D. Trimming stripped 2 bases from V and 6 bases from J, with 8 bases between. This CDR3 spans 12 amino acids. Germline V CDR1 and CDR2: MDHEN, SYDVKM. The CDR3 spells CASSLTNLEQYF. In DNA, the CDR3 is TGTGCCAGCAGTTTAACTAACCTCGAGCAGTACTTC.

This clonotype was recorded at least ten times. CDR3: CSAYQGGAKVAFF. The CDR3 DNA reads TGCAGCGCCTATCAAGGGGGCGCCAAGGTGGCTTTCTTT. This chain uses TRBV29-1 with TRBJ1-1, with TRBD1 matching 7 bases. CDR3 length: 13 residues. CDR1 is SQVTM and CDR2 is ANQGSEA in the germline V gene. The trim removed 7 bases at V and 11 bases at J, leaving 16 bases unmatched. Filled out from reference TRBV29-1 and TRBJ1-1, the complete variable domain reads SAVISQKPSRDICQRGTSLTIQCQVDSQVTMMFWYRQQPGQSLTLIATANQGSEATYESGFVIDKFPISRPNLTFSTLTVSNMSPEDSSIYLCSAYQGGAKVAFFGQGTRLTVV.

This clonotype occurred many times. Here the CDR3 DNA reads TGTGCCAGCAGCAGAACGGACCAAGAGACCCAGTACTTC. This encodes CASSRTDQETQYF. The gene calls are TRBV7-9 and TRBJ2-5; D ambiguous. The CDR3 sequence is 13 residues long. The ends were cut back, 5 bases at V and 0 bases at J, with 7 bases in the middle. Germline lookup yields CDR1 SEHNR and CDR2 FQNEAQ (reference sequence).

The chain links TRBV6-5 to TRBJ1-4; no reliable D call. Germline CDR1 and CDR2: MNHEY and SVGAGI. The CDR3 loop spans 17 amino acids. V lost 2 bases and J 3 bases, leaving 16 bases between the germline ends. The CDR3 DNA is TGTGCCAGCAGTTACGAGGCGGAACGTAGACCTAATGAAAAACTGTTTTTT. It encodes CASSYEAERRPNEKLFF.

Ten or more counts support this clonotype. The chain couples TRBV7-2 to TRBJ2-1; 10 nucleotides line up with TRBD1. V dropped 1 base and J dropped 5; count of bases not matched to a gene: 8. The CDR3 has 17 residues. Germline CDR1 reads SGHTA; CDR2 reads FQGNSA. Here the CDR3 reads CASSLVPQDRGDNEQFF. The CDR3 bases are TGTGCCAGCAGCTTAGTTCCCCAGGACAGGGGGGACAATGAGCAGTTCTTC.

The chain recombines TRBV4-3 with TRBJ1-2, with 8 bases matching TRBD1. The CDR3 extends over 16 amino acids. The V gene end was trimmed by 0 bases and the J gene end by 7 bases; junction bases not matched to a gene: 10. CDR1 is LGHNA, CDR2 YSLEER, per germline. The CDR3 spells CASSQDSGRGRGGYTF. In DNA, the CDR3 is TGCGCCAGCAGCCAAGATTCTGGCAGGGGGCGGGGTGGCTACACCTTC.

Notes on this clonotype: A much larger clone differs by one base, so this may be a read error. It is likely a read error, because the conserved phenylalanine at the end of the CDR3 is missing. V usage is TRBV7-2 and J usage is TRBJ2-1; TRBD1 is a possible D gene (6 bases). V gave up 0 bases and J gave up 7 bases, with 10 bases separating them. This CDR3 has 14 residues. Germline assignment: CDR1 SGHTA and CDR2 FQGNSA. The CDR3 coding sequence is TGTGCCAGCAGCTTAGCGGGGACATCGAATGAGCAGTTCATC. It translates to CASSLAGTSNEQFI.

This clonotype was recorded at least ten times. V gene TRBV11-2 combines with J gene TRBJ2-5; TRBD2 matches 9 bases. The germline CDR1 and CDR2 sequences are SGHAT and FQNNGV. The length of the CDR3 is 14 residues. V trimming: 1 base; J trimming: 7 bases; junction bases outside the gene matches: 4. DNA for the CDR3: TGTGCCAGCAGCTTAGCGCTAGCGGGGAGGACCCAGTACTTC. Protein product: CASSLALAGRTQYF. The variable domain in full, with the rest retrieved from reference TRBV11-2 and TRBJ2-5, is EAGVAQSPRYKIIEKRQSVAFWCNPISGHATLYWYQQILGQGPKLLIQFQNNGVVDDSQLPKDRFSAERLKGVDSTLKIQPAKLEDSAVYLCASSLALAGRTQYFGPGTRLLVL.

This clonotype was counted at least ten times. The genes are TRBV28 and TRBJ2-2; D is unclear. CDR1 and CDR2 from the germline V gene are MDHEN and SYDVKM. This CDR3 has 13 residues. Trimming pared 6 bases from V and 2 bases from J, leaving 7 bases between. CDR3 sequence (DNA): TGTGCCAGCAGCCCATCTAACACCGGGGAGCTGTTTTTT. Protein product: CASSPSNTGELFF. Full variable domain (remainder filled in from reference TRBV28 and TRBJ2-2): DVKVTQSSRYLVKRTGEKVFLECVQDMDHENMFWYRQDPGLGLRLIYFSYDVKMKEKGDIPEGYSVSREKKERFSLILESASTNQTSMYLCASSPSNTGELFFGEGSRLTVL.

A few counts support this clonotype. The V and J genes are TRBV7-2 and TRBJ2-1, with TRBD2 identical over 7 bases. Germline V gene sequence: CDR1 SGHTA, CDR2 FQGNSA. With 1 base clipped from V and 9 bases from J, the junction kept 9 bases outside the gene matches. The CDR3 runs to 15 residues. The CDR3 bases are TGTGCCAGCAGCTTAGTTTGGGACCCGGGGGGTGAGCAGTTCTTC. It translates to CASSLVWDPGGEQFF.

In this sample, this clonotype turned up many times. This chain links TRBV7-6 with TRBJ2-5; maybe TRBD1 (6 bases). This CDR3 has 14 amino acids. The germline V gene encodes CDR1 SGHVS and CDR2 FNYEAQ. Trimming shortened V by 6 bases and J by 6 bases, and 17 bases separated the two germline ends. The CDR3, as DNA: TGTGCCAGCAGGGACCACAGGGAGCATAAGACCCAGTACTTC. It encodes CASRDHREHKTQYF.

The V gene is TRBV18, the J gene TRBJ2-1, with 8 bases fitting TRBD1. Germline trimming cut 5 bases from V and 0 bases from J; bases unmatched to any gene: 6. The CDR3 consists of 16 residues. Germline values: CDR1 KGHSH, CDR2 LQKENI. CDR3 in DNA: TGTGCCAGCTCAATTGACAGGGGCGGCTCCTACAATGAGCAGTTCTTC. Amino acids: CASSIDRGGSYNEQFF.

This clonotype was seen at least ten times. V usage is TRBV20-1 and J usage is TRBJ2-5, with D possibly being TRBD1 (7 bases). This CDR3 comprises 17 residues. In germline, CDR1 is DFQATT, CDR2 SNEGSKA (reference sequence). V lost 0 bases to trimming and J lost 2 bases, with 19 bases between them. CDR3 DNA sequence: TGCAGTGCTAGAGATCCCGGCGGGACAGTAGTGCAAGAGACCCAGTACTTC. Its translation: CSARDPGGTVVQETQYF.

This clonotype was observed at least ten times. The gene calls are TRBV20-1 and TRBJ1-1; 8 bases are a match to TRBD1. V shed 6 bases, J shed 4 bases, and the junction held 10 bases outside the gene matches. Per germline, CDR1 DFQATT and CDR2 SNEGSKA (reference sequence). CDR3 length: 14 residues. CDR3 sequence: CSATNGQGGTEAFF. CDR3 DNA: TGCAGTGCGACAAACGGACAGGGCGGCACTGAAGCTTTCTTT.

This clonotype was counted many times. This chain connects TRBV20-1 to TRBJ2-1; 9 positions agree with TRBD2. Germline-derived CDR1 and CDR2 are DFQATT and SNEGSKA (reference sequence). With V trimmed by 3 bases and J by 0 bases, 6 bases remained unmatched. This CDR3 is built from 16 residues. The CDR3 region has the DNA TGCAGTGCTAGCCCCCTGCGGGGGGGCTCCTACAATGAGCAGTTCTTC. Translated: CSASPLRGGSYNEQFF.